The 26 T cell receptor beta chains given below trace back to one sample, sequenced in a study of radiation and T cells in renal cell carcinoma. Sequenced by immunoSEQ multiplex PCR; TCRdb stores in-frame clones only, minus some. The data show roughly 10,000 clones, more than 60% seen once. The treatment is: 15 Gy SBRT to primary tumor, nephrectomy 4 weeks later. Here the sequenced sample was tumor tissue, taken from a patient whose treatment included radiotherapy and nephrectomy. These TCRs come from a woman between 45 and 65 years old with renal cell carcinoma.

The rearrangement uses TRBV7-8 and TRBJ1-4; a possible D gene is TRBD1 (5 bases). The CDR3 has 12 amino acids. The germline gives CDR1 SGHVS, CDR2 FQNEAQ. V shed 5 bases and J shed 7 bases, with 8 bases lying between them. The CDR3 sequence is CASSKTAEKLFF. DNA of the CDR3: TGTGCCAGCAGCAAGACAGCTGAAAAACTGTTTTTT.

The V gene is TRBV19, the J gene TRBJ2-7; 7 bases fit TRBD2. The CDR3 sequence is 14 residues long. CDR1 LNHDA and CDR2 SQIVND come from the germline V gene (reference sequence). The J segment lost 3 bases and the V segment lost 6 bases, leaving 8 bases of the junction unmatched. CDR3 DNA: TGTGCCAGTAGCCCCAGGAGGGAGGGCTACGAGCAGTACTTC. Encoded protein: CASSPRREGYEQYF. The variable domain in full, completed from reference TRBV19 and TRBJ2-7, reads DGGITQSPKYLFRKEGQNVTLSCEQNLNHDAMYWYRQDPGQGLRLIYYSQIVNDFQKGDIAEGYSVSREKKESFPLTVTSAQKNPTAFYLCASSPRREGYEQYFGPGTRLTVT.

The chain carries TRBV5-1 and TRBJ2-5; TRBD1 matches at 9 bases. CDR3 length: 15 residues. With V trimmed by 1 base and J by 2 bases, 3 bases remained unmatched. Germline loops: CDR1 SGHRS, CDR2 YFSETQ. The CDR3 sequence: CASSLYGTGQETQYF. DNA for the CDR3: TGCGCCAGCAGCTTGTACGGGACAGGGCAAGAGACCCAGTACTTC.

This clone has a handful of counts. The chain links TRBV6-5 to TRBJ1-5; a weak D match, TRBD1 (5 bases). This CDR3 contains 14 residues. Germline V lookup: CDR1 MNHEY, CDR2 SVGAGI. V was trimmed by 6 bases and J by 5 bases, leaving 14 bases between them. CDR3 amino acids: CASSPRTIHQPQHF. The CDR3 DNA sequence: TGTGCCAGCAGCCCTAGGACAATTCATCAGCCCCAGCATTTT.

V and J are TRBV2 and TRBJ1-1; possibly TRBD1 for D (5 bases). V shed 7 bases and J shed 2 bases, with 8 bases lying between them. CDR3 length: 12 amino acids. Germline-derived CDR1 and CDR2 are SNHLY and FYNNEI. The CDR3: CASKRGNTEAFF. The CDR3 DNA is TGTGCCAGCAAGAGGGGCAACACTGAAGCTTTCTTT.

This chain links TRBV7-2 with TRBJ2-4; a possible D gene is TRBD2 (6 bases). Trimming took off 5 bases at V and 6 bases at J, with 11 bases between the two ends. Germline CDR1 and CDR2: SGHTA and FQGNSA. The CDR3 is 13 amino acids. CDR3 sequence: CASSPGSGNIQYF. DNA of the CDR3: TGTGCCAGCAGCCCGGGTAGCGGAAACATTCAGTACTTC.

This clone occurred a few times. This chain links TRBV28 with TRBJ2-7, with 7 bases that match TRBD1. Germline V gene sequence: CDR1 MDHEN, CDR2 SYDVKM. V dropped 0 bases and J dropped 4; count of bases not matched to a gene: 3. The CDR3 contains 14 residues. CDR3 region: CASSLWGRGYEQYF. The CDR3 DNA reads TGTGCCAGCAGTTTATGGGGCAGGGGGTACGAGCAGTACTTC.

The V call is TRBV9, the J call TRBJ2-1, with 8 bases identical to TRBD2. Germline V CDR1 and CDR2: SGDLS, YYNGEE. V lost 0 bases and J lost 5; bases outside the gene matches: 4. This CDR3 has 15 residues. CDR3 protein: CASSVELAVNNEQFF. The CDR3 nucleotides are TGTGCCAGCAGCGTAGAACTAGCGGTGAACAATGAGCAGTTCTTC.

J is TRBJ2-1 and V is TRBV29-1; 7 bases match TRBD1. The CDR3 loop spans 13 amino acids. Germline V gene data show CDR1 as SQVTM and CDR2 as ANQGSEA. After removal of 6 bases from V and 3 bases from J, the junction contained 5 bases not matched to a gene. Written as DNA, the CDR3 is TGCAGCGTAGGGGGCGGCCTCTACAATGAGCAGTTCTTC. Protein: CSVGGGLYNEQFF.

This clone was seen only a few times. The chain links TRBV19 to TRBJ2-3; 8 nucleotides match TRBD2. The CDR3 is made up of 16 amino acids. With V trimmed by 5 bases and J by 6 bases, 13 bases remained unmatched. CDR1 and CDR2 from the germline V gene are LNHDA and SQIVND (reference sequence). In DNA, the CDR3 is TGTGCCAGTAGTCTCAGTACTAGCGGAGGGGAGGATACGCAGTATTTT. It translates to CASSLSTSGGEDTQYF.

A few counts support this clone. The gene calls are TRBV19 and TRBJ2-2; 9 positions agree with TRBD1. The V segment lost 7 bases and the J segment 5 bases; nucleotides outside the gene matches: 8. The CDR3 runs 15 residues. The V gene's germline CDR1 is LNHDA and CDR2 SQIVND (reference sequence). The CDR3 DNA reads TGTGCCAGTAACACACCGGGACAGGGTACCGGGGAGCTGTTTTTT. Its translation is CASNTPGQGTGELFF. Using reference TRBV19 and TRBJ2-2 for the parts outside the CDR3, the full variable domain is DGGITQSPKYLFRKEGQNVTLSCEQNLNHDAMYWYRQDPGQGLRLIYYSQIVNDFQKGDIAEGYSVSREKKESFPLTVTSAQKNPTAFYLCASNTPGQGTGELFFGEGSRLTVL.

This chain links TRBV27 with TRBJ2-5; D is unresolved. Trimming removed 2 bases from V and 3 bases from J, with 10 bases in between. The CDR3 runs 14 residues. Per germline, CDR1 MNHEY and CDR2 SMNVEV (reference sequence). CDR3: CASSLRLGKETQYF. The CDR3 DNA is TGTGCCAGCAGTTTACGTTTAGGGAAAGAGACCCAGTACTTC.

Notes on this clone: A much larger clone lies one base from this, so it may be a read error. The chain carries TRBV4-2 and TRBJ2-7, with a possible D match to TRBD1 (7 bases). CDR1 and CDR2 (germline): LGHNA, YNFKEQ. This CDR3 comprises 15 residues. CDR3 in amino acids: CAGSPTGDSRYEQYF. The DNA for the CDR3 is TGTGCCGGCAGCCCCACGGGGGACAGTCGATACGAGCAGTACTTC.

The chain uses TRBV5-4 and TRBJ2-7; either TRBD1 or TRBD2 may fit D (6 bases each). Germline CDR1 reads SGHNT; CDR2 reads YYREEE (reference sequence). The CDR3 is 14 amino acids. Trimming cost V 6 bases and J 3 bases, with 16 bases left between them. CDR3 DNA: TGTGCCAGCACTTCAGTGGGGGGCGGCTACGAGCAGTACTTC. It is translated as CASTSVGGGYEQYF.

This sequence joins TRBV15 and TRBJ2-1; D call uncertain. With 1 base removed from V and 8 bases from J, the gap between germline ends came to 9 bases. Germline CDR1 is LNHNV and CDR2 is YYDKDF (reference sequence). The CDR3 contains 13 residues. CDR3 in amino acids: CATSRGAQDEQFF. CDR3 nucleotide sequence: TGTGCCACCAGCAGAGGGGCCCAGGATGAGCAGTTCTTC. Looking up the rest from reference TRBV15 and TRBJ2-1 gives the full variable domain: DAMVIQNPRYQVTQFGKPVTLSCSQTLNHNVMYWYQQKSSQAPKLLFHYYDKDFNNEADTPDNFQSRRPNTSFCFLDIRSPGLGDTAMYLCATSRGAQDEQFFGPGTRLTVL.

By proportion, this clone is medium-sized (0.01 to 0.1%). The chain joins TRBV30 to TRBJ1-3; D unclear. Germline CDR1 is GTSNPN and CDR2 is SVGIG (reference sequence). The CDR3 covers 13 residues. Trimming removed 6 bases at V and 4 bases at J, with 13 bases between. The CDR3 sequence: CACERAEGNTIYF. In DNA, the CDR3 is TGTGCCTGTGAGCGGGCAGAAGGAAACACCATATATTTT.

The rearrangement links TRBV10-2 to TRBJ2-1; 16 bases align to TRBD2. The CDR3 contains 20 residues. With V trimmed by 6 bases and J by 7 bases, 18 bases remained unmatched. Per germline, CDR1 WSHSY and CDR2 SAAADI. This CDR3 reads CASSERGLAGGPQVRNEQFF. CDR3 DNA: TGCGCCAGCAGCGAAAGGGGACTAGCGGGAGGGCCTCAAGTTAGAAATGAGCAGTTCTTC.

This clone was detected only once. The chain has TRBV6-5 and TRBJ1-1; D unresolved. CDR1 is MNHEY and CDR2 is SVGAGI in the germline V gene. CDR3 length: 14 amino acids. Trimming stripped 6 bases from V and 5 bases from J, with 16 bases between. The chain's CDR3 is CASSPGEVLTEAFF. DNA of the CDR3: TGTGCCAGCAGCCCCGGGGAGGTGCTGACTGAAGCTTTCTTT.

A single count supports this clone. This sequence joins TRBV5-6 and TRBJ2-1; D perhaps matches TRBD2 (6 bases). With 6 bases removed from V and 6 bases from J, the gap between germline ends came to 25 bases. The CDR3 runs to 17 residues. Germline CDR1 and CDR2: SGHDT and YYEEEE. The DNA of the CDR3 is TGTGCCAGCAACCGTCCGCTAGCTCGGAGGGGTGGCAATGAGCAGTTCTTC. The encoded protein is CASNRPLARRGGNEQFF.

The chain uses TRBV5-1 and TRBJ2-5; D possibly uses TRBD1 or TRBD2 (6 bases each). Germline assignment: CDR1 SGHRS and CDR2 YFSETQ. V shed 0 bases and J shed 4 bases, with 13 bases lying between them. This CDR3 comprises 15 residues. In DNA form, the CDR3 reads TGCGCCAGCAGCTTGGCTGGGGGGCGCGGAGAGACCCAGTACTTC. It specifies CASSLAGGRGETQYF. Complete variable domain (other parts from reference TRBV5-1 and TRBJ2-5): KAGVTQTPRYLIKTRGQQVTLSCSPISGHRSVSWYQQTPGQGLQFLFEYFSETQRNKGNFPGRFSGRQFSNSRSEMNVSTLELGDSALYLCASSLAGGRGETQYFGPGTRLLVL.

This clone was observed a single time. The chain combines TRBV11-3 with TRBJ2-6; 9 bases map to TRBD1. Germline-derived CDR1 and CDR2 are SGHNT and YENEEA. J was trimmed by 2 bases and V by 5 bases; bases with no gene match: 4. The CDR3 is 16 residues long. In DNA form, the CDR3 reads TGTGCCAGCAGCCCCCGGACAGGGGCTGGGGCCAACGTCCTGACTTTC. The encoded protein is CASSPRTGAGANVLTF.

The table lists this clone with a few counts. This chain uses TRBV7-3 with TRBJ2-7, with 8 positions matching TRBD1. V was clipped by 5 bases and J by 1 base; unmatched bases: 10. This CDR3 is built from 16 residues. Germline-derived CDR1 and CDR2 are SGHTA and FQGTGA. The CDR3 protein is CASSTTGGRISYEQYF. CDR3 in DNA: TGTGCCAGCAGCACCACAGGGGGGCGGATTTCCTACGAGCAGTACTTC.

The chain carries TRBV4-3 and TRBJ1-4, with 7 bases aligning to TRBD1. Germline loops: CDR1 LGHNA, CDR2 YSLEER. The CDR3 totals 16 residues. V lost 5 bases to trimming and J lost 5 bases; unmatched junction nucleotides: 11. The CDR3 protein is CASSSRTGQPNEKLFF. CDR3 nucleotide sequence: TGCGCCAGCAGCTCAAGAACGGGACAGCCGAATGAAAAACTGTTTTTT.

The chain carries TRBV5-4 and TRBJ2-6; a weak D match, TRBD1 (6 bases). CDR1 is SGHNT and CDR2 is YYREEE in the germline V gene (reference sequence). The CDR3 sequence is 15 residues long. Trimming cost V 2 bases and J 1 base, with 7 bases left between them. CDR3: CASSFRGSGANVLTF. In DNA, the CDR3 is TGTGCCAGCAGCTTCAGGGGATCTGGGGCCAACGTCCTGACTTTC.

The CDR3 is CASSMGAPGQSTDTQYF. The CDR3, as DNA: TGTGCCAGTAGTATGGGCGCACCGGGACAGAGCACAGATACGCAGTATTTT. The chain has TRBV19 and TRBJ2-3; 7 nucleotides line up with TRBD1. V lost 3 bases to trimming and J lost 0 bases; unmatched junction nucleotides: 9. The CDR3 runs to 17 residues. The germline gives CDR1 LNHDA, CDR2 SQIVND (reference sequence). Based on the CDR3 plus reference TRBV19 and TRBJ2-3, the full variable domain is DGGITQSPKYLFRKEGQNVTLSCEQNLNHDAMYWYRQDPGQGLRLIYYSQIVNDFQKGDIAEGYSVSREKKESFPLTVTSAQKNPTAFYLCASSMGAPGQSTDTQYFGPGTRLTVL.

The gene calls are TRBV29-1 and TRBJ2-6; TRBD2 is a possible D gene (6 bases). V gave up 0 bases and J gave up 3 bases, with 9 bases separating them. Germline CDR1 reads SQVTM; CDR2 reads ANQGSEA. The CDR3 totals 15 residues. Here the CDR3 DNA reads TGCAGCGTTGAAGAGGGGGGTGGTGGGGCCAACGTCCTGACTTTC. It encodes CSVEEGGGGANVLTF.